Listed here are 18 T cell receptor beta chains from one sample, sequenced in a study of post-analysis software for immune sequencing data. Their recognized antigens are unknown. Study-wide findings and caveats: TRBV5-6, TRBV5-1 and TRBV20-1 belonged to a set of five TRBV segments that were more frequent in patients than controls.

Included in the TCR beta cDNA libraries were unique molecular identifiers. TCRdb reanalysed the PCR reads using MiXCR and keeps one entry per CDR3 protein. The table lists about 380,000 distinct CDR3 sequences, less than 40% of them singletons. Sequenced: blood. These receptors came from a girl between 5 and 17 years old with multiple sclerosis.

The gene calls are TRBV10-3 and TRBJ1-5; TRBD1 might be the D (5 bases). Germline V gene lookup returns CDR1 ENHRY and CDR2 SYGVKD. The CDR3 loop spans 14 amino acids. Trimming left V 0 bases short and J 4 bases short, with 7 bases between. CDR3 amino acids: CAISESAGNQPQHF. DNA for the CDR3: TGTGCCATCAGTGAGTCGGCAGGGAATCAGCCCCAGCATTTT.

This chain uses TRBV7-9 with TRBJ2-3; no firm D call. The V end was cut by 5 bases, the J end by 0 bases, with 12 bases between. The CDR3 consists of 15 residues. The germline gives CDR1 SEHNR, CDR2 FQNEAQ (reference sequence). The CDR3 spells CASSQQGASTDTQYF. The CDR3 nucleotides read TGTGCCAGCAGCCAACAAGGAGCCAGCACAGATACGCAGTATTTT.

V usage is TRBV7-9 and J usage is TRBJ2-5; 9 nucleotides match TRBD1. The CDR3 has 14 amino acids. J gave up 0 bases and V 4 bases, and 0 bases lay outside the gene matches. The germline CDR1 and CDR2 sequences are SEHNR and FQNEAQ (reference sequence). Here the CDR3 DNA reads TGTGCCAGCAGCTGGGACAGGGACCAAGAGACCCAGTACTTC. This sequence encodes CASSWDRDQETQYF.

This chain links TRBV6-1 with TRBJ2-7; D not certain. The V gene's germline CDR1 is MNHNS and CDR2 SASEGT. CDR3 length: 16 residues. V lost 7 bases and J lost 4, with 23 bases in between. The DNA of the CDR3 is TGTGCCAGCATGGAGAAAGGGCCAAGGCGGATTTACGAGCAGTACTTC. Amino acids: CASMEKGPRRIYEQYF.

In this sample, this clonotype turned up many times. The genes are TRBV6-6 and TRBJ2-1; no clear D. Germline V gives CDR1 MNHNY, CDR2 SVGAGI (reference sequence). Trimming took off 5 bases at V and 2 bases at J, with 1 base between the two ends. The CDR3 loop spans 11 amino acids. The CDR3 sequence: CASSPYNEQFF. DNA for the CDR3: TGTGCCAGCAGTCCCTACAATGAGCAGTTCTTC.

The rearrangement links TRBV6-2 or TRBV6-3 to TRBJ2-1; D gene ambiguous. The CDR3 covers 14 residues. V gave up 5 bases and J gave up 4 bases, with 12 bases separating them. The germline V gene has CDR1 MNHEY and CDR2 SVGEGT. CDR3 bases: TGTGCCAGCAGTCAACTCTCTAGGTACAATGAGCAGTTCTTC. Its protein is CASSQLSRYNEQFF.

Concerning this clonotype itself: A much more abundant neighbour one base away suggests this may be a read error. The V and J genes are TRBV7-3 and TRBJ2-3, with 10 bases that match TRBD2. CDR1 is SGHTA, CDR2 FQGTGA, per germline. The CDR3 runs 15 residues. The CDR3 nucleotides read TGTGCCAGCAGCTTATCACTAGCGGGGACAGATACGCGGTATTTT. This gives the protein CASSLSLAGTDTRYF.

This clonotype has just a few counts. The V call is TRBV15, the J call TRBJ1-1, with D perhaps matching TRBD1 (5 bases). Germline lookup yields CDR1 LNHNV and CDR2 YYDKDF (reference sequence). The CDR3 sequence is 15 residues long. V dropped 0 bases and J dropped 3 bases, with 11 bases sitting between them. The CDR3 bases are TGTGCCACCAGCAGAGATCTTGGAGGGGACACTGAAGCTTTCTTT. Translation gives CATSRDLGGDTEAFF.

A remark on this clonotype: The junction does not match germline at one end; this may be a read error. CDR3 in DNA: TGTGCCAGCTCACTCACAGGGAACCAAGAGGCCCAGTACTTC. Translated: CASSLTGNQEAQYF. The chain couples TRBV18 to TRBJ2-5; D perhaps matches TRBD1 (6 bases). The CDR3 length is 14 residues. Germline V gene lookup returns CDR1 KGHSH and CDR2 LQKENI.

The chain is built from TRBV6-5 and TRBJ1-5, with D possibly being TRBD1 (5 bases). Trimming shortened V by 3 bases and J by 7 bases, and 13 bases separated the two germline ends. Germline CDR1 reads MNHEY; CDR2 reads SVGAGI. There are 14 residues in the CDR3. The CDR3 loop reads CASSYRLTAQPQHF. The CDR3 DNA reads TGTGCCAGCAGTTATAGGCTGACAGCACAGCCCCAGCATTTT.

This clonotype is a singleton in its sample. The V call is TRBV7-2, the J call TRBJ2-3, with no clear D. V was cut by 1 base and J by 8 bases, with 13 bases left in between. CDR1 and CDR2 (germline): SGHTA, FQGNSA. This CDR3 region has 14 residues. Written as DNA, the CDR3 is TGTGCCAGCAGCTTAGAGGTCACGGCAGGTACGCAGTATTTT. This codes for CASSLEVTAGTQYF.

The chain is built from TRBV11-2 and TRBJ2-1; 7 positions match TRBD1. Germline trimming cut 2 bases from V and 9 bases from J; bases unmatched to any gene: 7. The CDR3 consists of 14 residues. Germline V gene sequence: CDR1 SGHAT, CDR2 FQNNGV. The CDR3 nucleotides read TGTGCCAGCAGCTTATATGAGGGGGCCGGTGAGCAGTTCTTC. Amino acids: CASSLYEGAGEQFF.

This clonotype was detected a few times. The chain recombines TRBV10-3 with TRBJ2-1; 10 nucleotides agree with TRBD2. V shed 9 bases and J 5 bases; nucleotides not matched to a gene: 7. The V gene's germline CDR1 is ENHRY and CDR2 SYGVKD. The CDR3 spans 14 residues. CDR3 nucleotide sequence: TGTGCCATTTCGGGGCTAGCGGGGGACAATGAGCAGTTCTTC. Residues: CAISGLAGDNEQFF.

The CDR3 DNA sequence: TGTGCCAGCAGCTCAGTGGGGGGCGTGAACGAGCAGTACTTC. Translated, it gives CASSSVGGVNEQYF. The J gene is TRBJ2-7, the V gene TRBV7-9; D possibly uses TRBD1 or TRBD2 (6 bases each). The V and J ends lost 4 bases and 5 bases respectively, with 15 bases between them. Germline values: CDR1 SEHNR, CDR2 FQNEAQ (reference sequence). The CDR3 length is 14 residues.

This clonotype was counted a single time. V is TRBV4-3 and J is TRBJ1-1; 7 bases fit TRBD1. This CDR3 has 15 amino acids. V was pared by 2 bases and J by 1 base, with 4 bases of the junction left unmatched. The germline V gene has CDR1 LGHNA and CDR2 YSLEER. The CDR3 region has the DNA TGCGCCAGCAGCCAAAGAAGGACAGGGAACACTGAAGCTTTCTTT. Protein sequence: CASSQRRTGNTEAFF.

The V call is TRBV7-2, the J call TRBJ1-5; no definite D call. From germline, CDR1 is SGHTA and CDR2 FQGNSA. CDR3 size: 16 residues. V lost 3 bases and J 0 bases, leaving 12 bases between the germline ends. The CDR3 here is CASSLGGRYSNQPQHF. The CDR3 DNA sequence: TGTGCCAGCAGCTTGGGAGGGAGATATAGCAATCAGCCCCAGCATTTT.

The chain recombines TRBV20-1 with TRBJ1-1; TRBD1 matches 7 bases. The germline gives CDR1 DFQATT, CDR2 SNEGSKA (reference sequence). V was clipped by 3 bases and J by 4 bases; unmatched bases: 5. The CDR3 contains 13 residues. CDR3 sequence: CSASRDRTTEAFF. In nucleotides, the CDR3 is TGCAGTGCTAGTCGGGACAGAACCACTGAAGCTTTCTTT.

V gene TRBV28 combines with J gene TRBJ2-7, with a possible D match to TRBD1 (5 bases). The CDR3 consists of 14 residues. CDR1 and CDR2 from the germline V gene are MDHEN and SYDVKM. V was pared by 7 bases and J by 0 bases, with 13 bases between. This chain's CDR3 is CASTSGPSSYEQYF. As DNA, the CDR3 is TGTGCCAGCACCTCAGGGCCGTCCTCCTACGAGCAGTACTTC.